A selection of T cell receptor beta chains follows, all from one sample in a study of cytomegalovirus exposure and HLA in healthy donors. Assay: immunoSEQ multiplex PCR; the TCRdb copy retains only in-frame clones and omits some. Of about 99,000 clones in the sample, approximately 66% were seen once. The sequenced sample was PBMCs. All receptors come from a woman between 45 and 60 years old in good health and CMV-seronegative. Each CDR3 is given with its conserved first and last residue. Fields, in order: J gene, V gene, CDR3 protein.

TRBJ2-2	TRBV28	CASSSGTGVATGELFF
TRBJ1-5	TRBV21-1	CASSGALMGQTNQPQHF
TRBJ2-7	TRBV5-4	CASSLVGEADEQYF
TRBJ2-1	TRBV7-9	CASSYRAGNEQFF
.	TRBV10-2	CASRTGTYEQYF
TRBJ2-7	TRBV6-6	CASSRTSGTYEQYF
TRBJ2-1	TRBV4-3	CASSQDHPRGLAGQYNEQFF
TRBJ2-5	TRBV11-2	CASSLGREETQYF
TRBJ2-7	TRBV5-1	CASSSRLTGDEQYF
TRBJ2-4	TRBV5-1	CASSLVGRDIQYF
TRBJ2-3	TRBV11-2	CASSLYSDTQYF
TRBJ2-1	TRBV9	CASSARKTSGRSSSYNEQFF
TRBJ2-2	TRBV5-1	CASSFGLADNTGELFF
TRBJ1-3	TRBV11-2	CASSFRGQLYGNTIYF
TRBJ2-2	TRBV5-1	CASSSGLLDGELFF
TRBJ2-2	TRBV11-3	CASSSAGRGNTGELFF
TRBJ2-7	TRBV5-1	CASSGTSTYEQYF
TRBJ1-3	TRBV19	CASSPTPQESGNTIYF
TRBJ1-1	TRBV27	CASSHRGQGTEAFF
TRBJ2-2	TRBV5-1	CASSGTANTGELFF
TRBJ2-6	TRBV9	CASSVGFTAGANVLTF
TRBJ2-5	TRBV21-1	CASSKRATSGEYQETQYF
TRBJ2-1	TRBV10-1	CASRPGLGNNEQFF
TRBJ2-7	TRBV4-1	CASSQSPGTLHEQYF
TRBJ2-4	TRBV4-1	CASSQSKGQGIIQYF
TRBJ1-3	TRBV7-8	CASSLLGDRLGSSSGNTIYF
TRBJ2-7	TRBV14	CASSQNDRGSYEQYF
TRBJ2-5	TRBV7-9	CASSWPVTGDLETQYF
TRBJ2-3	TRBV18	CASSPPRGSDGDTQYF
TRBJ2-5	TRBV5-1	CASSPAGNQETQYF
TRBJ2-2	TRBV5-1	CASSSGTGTTGELFF
TRBJ1-2	TRBV27	CASSTGLYGYTF
TRBJ1-2	TRBV6-4	CASSGAQGAGYTF
TRBJ1-2	TRBV5-5	CASSLVAENYGYTF
TRBJ2-1	TRBV19	CASSIDWGAGGVPTTYNEQFF
TRBJ1-1	TRBV6-5	CATRRGFGPTEAFF
TRBJ2-1	TRBV7-9	CASSLPSGKVDNEQFF
TRBJ1-5	TRBV28	CASSLQQGSQPQHF
TRBJ1-4	TRBV7-9	CASSETTGHEEKLFF
TRBJ2-7	TRBV7-2	CASSFGGGELSYEQYF
TRBJ2-3	TRBV28	CASSLRTSRITF
TRBJ1-5	TRBV4-1	CASSQDGDQPQHF
TRBJ1-6	TRBV6-5	CASSPWGQGDSPLHF